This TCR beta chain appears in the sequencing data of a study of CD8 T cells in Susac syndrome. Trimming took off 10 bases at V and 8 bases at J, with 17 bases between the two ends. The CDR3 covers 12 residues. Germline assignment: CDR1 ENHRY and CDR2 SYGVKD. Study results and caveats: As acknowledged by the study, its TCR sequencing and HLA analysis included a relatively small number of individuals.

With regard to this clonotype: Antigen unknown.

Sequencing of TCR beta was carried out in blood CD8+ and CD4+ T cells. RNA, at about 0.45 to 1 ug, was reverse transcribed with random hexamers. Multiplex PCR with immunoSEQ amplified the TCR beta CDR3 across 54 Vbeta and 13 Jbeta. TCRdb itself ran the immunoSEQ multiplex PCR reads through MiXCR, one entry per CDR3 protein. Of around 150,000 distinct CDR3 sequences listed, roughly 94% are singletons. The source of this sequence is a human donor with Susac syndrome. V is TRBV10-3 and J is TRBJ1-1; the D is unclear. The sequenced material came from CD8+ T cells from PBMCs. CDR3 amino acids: CATRPAEREAFF. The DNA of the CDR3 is TGTGCCACTCGACCCGCCGAGAGGGAAGCTTTCTTT.